The rows below give T cell receptor beta chains drawn from one sample of a study of cytomegalovirus exposure and HLA in healthy donors. Profiled with immunoSEQ multiplex PCR; TCRdb holds only in-frame clones, not every one. Among about 150,000 clones listed, 79% were seen once. What was sequenced was PBMCs. The receptors derive from a man aged 35 to 55 in good health and CMV-seropositive. CDR3s leave out the opening cysteine and the closing phenylalanine or tryptophan. The D gene is left open where the match is weak.

j_call v_call d_call cdr3_aa
TRBJ2-3 TRBV5-6 TRBD2 ASSLEAGGPPDTQY
TRBJ2-7 TRBV29-1 . SVVAGYEQY
TRBJ2-1 TRBV2 TRBD2 ASSGGLAAYNEQF
TRBJ1-2 TRBV5-5 TRBD1 ASSLTGTEPSLGYT
TRBJ2-1 TRBV5-1 TRBD2 ASSLAAAGDGEQF
. TRBV7-2 TRBD1 ASSFLGQTNYEQY
TRBJ2-7 TRBV30 . AWSPSSYEQY
TRBJ2-1 TRBV7-3 TRBD2 ASSRLASSSYNEQF
TRBJ2-7 TRBV10-1 TRBD2 ASSDYDPIAGTSGSSYEQY
TRBJ1-2 TRBV7-2 TRBD1 ASSLGSQGASGYT
TRBJ1-2 TRBV2 . ASSPGRGNYGYT
TRBJ1-1 TRBV5-5 . ASSLLLGVEAF
TRBJ1-2 TRBV5-6 TRBD1 ASSPDRGFDGYT
TRBJ1-2 TRBV27 . ASSLRGNLYGYT
TRBJ2-7 TRBV28 TRBD1 ASKSSGGAYEQY
TRBJ1-3 TRBV28 . ASSKMQAFGNTIY
TRBJ2-1 TRBV2 . ASSGDNEQF
TRBJ1-1 TRBV10-1 TRBD1 ASSEGQVNTEAF
TRBJ1-2 TRBV6-4 . ASSVRPGTIYGYT
TRBJ1-1 TRBV29-1 TRBD1 SVGTGAEAF
TRBJ1-6 TRBV29-1 . SVRTVEESPLH
TRBJ1-1 TRBV7-9 . ASTTGHSRGAF
TRBJ1-5 TRBV19 TRBD1 ATETGGNQPQH
TRBJ1-5 TRBV10-3 . AISGNGGNQPQH
TRBJ1-1 TRBV6-5 TRBD1 ASRGQGMNTEAF
TRBJ2-6 TRBV28 . ASSMSVSGANVLT
TRBJ1-5 TRBV7-9 . SSSPRGAAQH
TRBJ2-5 TRBV5-1 . ASSPNSGNQETQY
TRBJ1-1 TRBV5-1 . ASSLVSNTEAF
TRBJ2-7 TRBV6-1 TRBD1 ASTVGQGAAYEQY
TRBJ2-1 TRBV7-9 . ASSLRGNYNEQF
TRBJ2-5 TRBV11-2 TRBD2 ASSLGTSGETQY
TRBJ1-5 TRBV4-1 TRBD1 ASSQRQGADSNQPQH
TRBJ2-5 TRBV6-5 . ASSYAGSGLKETQY
TRBJ1-4 TRBV6-1 . ASRDSRLSNEKLF
TRBJ2-1 TRBV21-1 . ASSKARGNEQF
TRBJ1-5 TRBV7-6 . ASSQGLSNQPQH
TRBJ2-3 TRBV10-3 . AISVSGDTDTQY
TRBJ2-7 TRBV5-1 TRBD1 ASSQGGTGTYEQY
TRBJ2-1 TRBV6-1 . ASSEAKSGGNEQF
TRBJ2-2 TRBV11-2 TRBD2 ASSFRLAGDTGELF
TRBJ2-7 TRBV27 . ASSSSGTYSYEQY
TRBJ1-5 TRBV7-9 TRBD1 ASSIGTGNQPQH
TRBJ2-1 TRBV11-2 TRBD2 ASSFSDAGGPWNEQF
TRBJ2-5 TRBV28 . ASSLVVSMGGRETQY